Listed here are 19 T cell receptor beta chains from one sample, sequenced in a study of CD8+ T cells in alopecia areata. Extracted RNA was reverse transcribed, and the resulting cDNA served as sequencing template. Libraries were prepared by immunoSEQ multiplex PCR; TCRdb keeps only in-frame clonotypes and omits some of them. The repertoire consists of some 170,000 clones, with 63% occurring once and the leading ten covering 1.7%. This sample comprised CD4+ T cells sorted from blood, obtained at week 0. The receptors stem from a human donor with alopecia areata.

This chain joins TRBV5-6 and TRBJ2-7, with a tentative D call TRBD1 (5 bases). With 2 bases removed from V and 2 bases from J, the gap between germline ends came to 11 bases. The CDR3 extends over 14 amino acids. Germline V gene data show CDR1 as SGHDT and CDR2 as YYEEEE. CDR3 protein: CASSLGAGTYEQYF. The CDR3 DNA follows: TGTGCCAGCAGCTTAGGGGCCGGAACCTACGAGCAGTACTTC.

This chain connects TRBV29-1 to TRBJ2-2; a weak D match, TRBD2 (5 bases). The length of the CDR3 is 12 residues. The germline V gene encodes CDR1 SQVTM and CDR2 ANQGSEA. Trimming shortened V by 7 bases and J by 6 bases, and 12 bases separated the two germline ends. In nucleotides, the CDR3 is TGCAGCGGGCGAGGGTTAGCCGGGGAGCTGTTTTTT. It translates to CSGRGLAGELFF.

Only a few counts were recorded for this clone. V usage is TRBV29-1 and J usage is TRBJ2-1; no clear D gene. The V end was cut by 5 bases, the J end by 7 bases, with 18 bases between. Germline lookup yields CDR1 SQVTM and CDR2 ANQGSEA. The CDR3 has 14 amino acids. The CDR3 coding sequence is TGCAGCGTTCGGATCCGGACCGAACGGAATGAGCAGTTCTTC. Its protein is CSVRIRTERNEQFF.

This chain uses TRBV27 with TRBJ2-1, with 9 bases identical to TRBD2. With V trimmed by 7 bases and J by 13 bases, 11 bases remained unmatched. This CDR3 spans 13 amino acids. CDR1 MNHEY and CDR2 SMNVEV come from the germline V gene (reference sequence). The CDR3 reads CASKQGLASPQFF. The CDR3 nucleotides are TGTGCCAGCAAACAGGGACTAGCCTCACCTCAGTTCTTC.

This clone was counted at least ten times. The rearrangement joins TRBV18 to TRBJ1-4; tentatively, D is TRBD1 (5 bases). CDR1 KGHSH and CDR2 LQKENI come from the germline V gene. There are 13 residues in the CDR3. Deletions cut 2 bases from V and 7 bases from J, with 8 bases between. The CDR3 here is CASSPIGGEKLFF. CDR3 DNA sequence: TGTGCCAGCTCACCAATCGGGGGTGAAAAACTGTTTTTT.

This clone was observed at least ten times. V and J are TRBV5-1 and TRBJ2-1; 7 bases map to TRBD1. The germline V gene encodes CDR1 SGHRS and CDR2 YFSETQ. The V and J ends lost 4 bases and 2 bases, in that order; junction bases with no gene match: 9. CDR3 length equals 16 residues. As DNA, the CDR3 is TGCGCCAGCAGCACCGAACAGGGGATGGCCTACAATGAGCAGTTCTTC. Its translation: CASSTEQGMAYNEQFF.

The chain joins TRBV19 to TRBJ1-5; perhaps TRBD1 as D (6 bases). This CDR3 contains 13 residues. Looked up from germline, CDR1 is LNHDA and CDR2 is SQIVND (reference sequence). Deletions cut 5 bases from V and 2 bases from J, with 7 bases between. The CDR3 DNA follows: TGTGCCAGTAGTGGGGGCCGCAATCAGCCCCAGCATTTT. As protein: CASSGGRNQPQHF.

This clone came up many times. The chain has TRBV7-2 and TRBJ2-3, with 7 nucleotides matching TRBD2. CDR1 SGHTA and CDR2 FQGNSA come from the germline V gene. The CDR3 consists of 16 residues. The V gene end was trimmed by 2 bases and the J gene end by 1 base; junction bases not matched to a gene: 6. Here the CDR3 DNA reads TGTGCCAGCAGCTTATCTGCCCTAGCGGGCACAGATACGCAGTATTTT. This codes for CASSLSALAGTDTQYF.

The chain employs TRBV6-4 and TRBJ2-3, with 14 bases fitting TRBD2. The CDR3 totals 15 residues. The germline V gene encodes CDR1 MRHNA and CDR2 SNTAGT. Trimming cost V 2 bases and J 5 bases; bases outside gene matches: 0. In DNA, the CDR3 is TGTGCCAGCAGTGACGGGACTAGCGGGGGAGATACGCAGTATTTT. Protein product: CASSDGTSGGDTQYF.

The chain couples TRBV4-3 to TRBJ1-5; 10 positions match TRBD1. The junction had 12 bases not matched to a gene; V was cut back by 0 bases and J by 7 bases. The CDR3 loop spans 18 amino acids. Germline CDR1 is LGHNA and CDR2 is YSLEER. The CDR3 region has the DNA TGCGCCAGCAGCCAAGATCCTATCCGGGACAGGGGATGGCAGCCCCAGCATTTT. Protein: CASSQDPIRDRGWQPQHF.

The chain couples TRBV14 to TRBJ2-1; a weak D match, TRBD2 (5 bases). Germline V gene sequence: CDR1 SGHDN, CDR2 FVKESK. Trimming pared 3 bases from V and 3 bases from J, leaving 12 bases between. This CDR3 contains 15 residues. The DNA for the CDR3 is TGTGCCAGCAGCCAGGACCTGGGGAGCTACAATGAGCAGTTCTTC. Its translation is CASSQDLGSYNEQFF. The full variable domain, its missing parts supplied by reference TRBV14 and TRBJ2-1, is EAGVTQFPSHSVIEKGQTVTLRCDPISGHDNLYWYRRVMGKEIKFLLHFVKESKQDESGMPNNRFLAERTGGTYSTLKVQPAELEDSGVYFCASSQDLGSYNEQFFGPGTRLTVL.

In its sample, this clone was seen a few times. The chain joins TRBV19 to TRBJ2-1; D gene ambiguous. This CDR3 spans 17 amino acids. The V end lost 1 base, the J end lost 6 bases, and 19 bases lay between the germline ends. Germline values: CDR1 LNHDA, CDR2 SQIVND (reference sequence). The CDR3 nucleotides read TGTGCCAGTAGTATAGTTTTAAACTCCCACCCAGGCAATGAGCAGTTCTTC. Translated, it gives CASSIVLNSHPGNEQFF.

The CDR3 DNA is TGTGCCAGCAGCTTGAAGGGGGTTACGCAGTATTTT. Translating it yields CASSLKGVTQYF. The chain couples TRBV5-4 to TRBJ2-3, with D tentatively TRBD1 (6 bases). Germline V gene lookup returns CDR1 SGHNT and CDR2 YYREEE (reference sequence). The V end was cut by 1 base, the J end by 8 bases, with 8 bases between. The CDR3 length is 12 residues.

A remark on this clone: This sample also contains other DNA sequences that code for the same CDR3. The J gene is TRBJ1-4, the V gene TRBV7-2; no clear D. V lost 2 bases and J 4 bases, leaving 8 bases between the germline ends. Per germline, CDR1 SGHTA and CDR2 FQGNSA. This CDR3 has 14 residues. CDR3 sequence (DNA): TGTGCCAGCAGCTTAAGAGGGATTAATGAAAAACTGTTTTTT. Translated, it gives CASSLRGINEKLFF.

The genes are TRBV5-1 and TRBJ1-1; 9 nucleotides match TRBD1. Unmatched junction bases numbered 5, after V lost 4 bases and J lost 7 bases. The CDR3 is made up of 13 amino acids. Germline CDR1 reads SGHRS; CDR2 reads YFSETQ. The CDR3 loop reads CASSIRQGDEAFF. CDR3 in DNA: TGCGCCAGCAGCATACGACAGGGGGATGAAGCTTTCTTT.

The gene calls are TRBV6-5 and TRBJ2-1, with 12 bases lining up with TRBD2. CDR1 is MNHEY and CDR2 is SVGAGI in the germline V gene. V lost 6 bases and J lost 5; bases outside the gene matches: 5. The CDR3 totals 15 residues. CDR3 in DNA: TGTGCCAGCAGGCTAGCGGGGGGGAATCACAATGAGCAGTTCTTC. Translating it yields CASRLAGGNHNEQFF.

A few counts support this clone. This chain joins TRBV10-3 and TRBJ1-4; no firm D call. Germline V CDR1 and CDR2: ENHRY, SYGVKD. V lost 6 bases to trimming and J lost 7 bases, with 12 bases between them. The length of the CDR3 is 13 residues. In nucleotides, the CDR3 is TGTGCCATCAGAGGGCAGGATCGTGAAAAACTGTTTTTT. Its protein product is CAIRGQDREKLFF.

The genes are TRBV19 and TRBJ2-1; TRBD2 aligns across 8 bases. V trimming: 0 bases; J trimming: 6 bases; junction bases outside the gene matches: 7. This CDR3 contains 16 residues. Germline V CDR1 and CDR2: LNHDA, SQIVND (reference sequence). The CDR3 is CASSIDLAREGNEQFF. The CDR3 DNA follows: TGTGCCAGTAGTATAGATCTGGCACGGGAGGGCAATGAGCAGTTCTTC. Filled out from reference TRBV19 and TRBJ2-1, the complete variable domain reads DGGITQSPKYLFRKEGQNVTLSCEQNLNHDAMYWYRQDPGQGLRLIYYSQIVNDFQKGDIAEGYSVSREKKESFPLTVTSAQKNPTAFYLCASSIDLAREGNEQFFGPGTRLTVL.

The chain uses TRBV29-1 and TRBJ2-1; no reliable D call. The V gene lost 6 bases and the J gene lost 0 bases, with 15 bases spanning the gap. CDR3 length: 15 residues. Germline assignment: CDR1 SQVTM and CDR2 ANQGSEA. CDR3: CSVDNPKSSYNEQFF. CDR3 coding DNA: TGCAGCGTCGACAACCCTAAGAGCTCCTACAATGAGCAGTTCTTC.